Below are 4 T cell receptor beta chains sequenced from a single sample in a study of blood T cell repertoires in COVID-19. The table came from immunoSEQ multiplex PCR; TCRdb's copy has only in-frame clones and leaves some out. The sample consists of over 150,000 clones, around 90% of them appearing once. Sequenced sample: peripheral blood. These TCRs come from a man between 18 and 35 years old with acute or convalescent COVID-19.

The chain couples TRBV9 to TRBJ2-2, with 10 bases matching TRBD2. The CDR3 sequence is 16 residues long. With 3 bases clipped from V and 5 bases from J, the junction kept 7 bases outside the gene matches. Per germline, CDR1 SGDLS and CDR2 YYNGEE. The CDR3 coding sequence is TGTGCCAGCAGCGGCAGCGGGGGGGAGAGAACCGGGGAGCTGTTTTTT. Its protein is CASSGSGGERTGELFF.

This clone was seen a few times. This chain joins TRBV20-1 and TRBJ2-5; no reliable D call. CDR1 is DFQATT, CDR2 SNEGSKA, per germline (reference sequence). The CDR3 loop spans 11 amino acids. The V gene lost 2 bases and the J gene lost 2 bases, with 3 bases spanning the gap. CDR3 coding DNA: TGCAGTGCTAGATATCAAGAGACCCAGTACTTC. This translates into CSARYQETQYF.

This clone has a single count. The V and J genes are TRBV10-3 and TRBJ1-6; 8 bases match TRBD1. Looked up from germline, CDR1 is ENHRY and CDR2 is SYGVKD. The CDR3 has 14 residues. Trimming took 7 bases from V and 12 from J; bases not matched to a gene: 11. CDR3 sequence: CAINPGGSLEPLHF. For the CDR3, the DNA is TGTGCCATCAACCCAGGGGGCTCCCTTGAACCCCTCCACTTT.

The J gene is TRBJ2-1, the V gene TRBV2, with TRBD2 as a possible D gene (5 bases). The CDR3 runs 15 residues. The ends were cut back, 3 bases at V and 2 bases at J, with 11 bases in the middle. Germline V gene lookup returns CDR1 SNHLY and CDR2 FYNNEI. The CDR3 loop is CASSEAASPYNEQFF. The CDR3 DNA follows: TGTGCCAGCAGTGAGGCGGCTAGCCCCTACAATGAGCAGTTCTTC.